The rows below give T cell receptor beta chains drawn from one sample of a study of OX40 agonist ivuxolimab in advanced cancers. The method was immunoSEQ multiplex PCR; TCRdb's version includes in-frame clones alone and lacks a portion of them. The sample has approximately 6,900 clones, 65% to 75% seen once. The sequencing used CD4+ or CD8+ T cells sorted from blood, collected in a trial of the OX40 agonist ivuxolimab. These receptors came from an adult with an advanced solid tumor such as melanoma, head and neck, liver or kidney cancer. Both conserved end residues are part of each CDR3. The order of the fields is clone size, V gene, D gene, J gene, CDR3 protein, CDR3 DNA. D genes are given only for firm matches. Clone size appears in some rows only: once, few, many, or a class for an expanded clone.

NA	TRBV7-3	NA	TRBJ1-1	CASSADPNTEAFF	TGTGCCAGCAGCGCAGACCCGAACACTGAAGCTTTCTTT
NA	TRBV4-2	TRBD1	TRBJ1-3	CASSQLQGAGNTIYF	TGTGCCAGCAGCCAACTACAGGGGGCAGGAAACACCATATATTTT
NA	TRBV7-8	NA	TRBJ1-5	CASSPGGQPQHF	TGTGCCAGCAGCCCAGGCGGACAGCCCCAGCATTTT
once	TRBV19	NA	TRBJ2-2	CASSIDRFGELFF	TGTGCCAGTAGTATTGATCGGTTCGGGGAGCTGTTTTTT
NA	TRBV10-3	TRBD1	TRBJ1-3	CAIKGQDSGNTIYF	TGTGCCATCAAGGGACAGGACTCTGGAAACACCATATATTTT
NA	TRBV13	NA	TRBJ2-1	CASSSLLTSSQFF	TGTGCCAGCAGCTCCCTCCTGACTAGTTCTCAGTTCTTC
NA	TRBV7-9	TRBD2	TRBJ2-7	CASSLGGSGMVEQYF	TGTGCCAGCAGCTTAGGCGGCAGCGGGATGGTCGAGCAGTACTTC
NA	TRBV4-1	TRBD2	TRBJ2-7	CASSQDGGDLAGVQGPYEQYF	TGCGCCAGCAGCCAAGACGGGGGCGATCTAGCGGGAGTACAAGGGCCCTACGAGCAGTACTTC
NA	TRBV2	TRBD1	TRBJ2-7	CASSEGSGGLYEQYF	TGTGCCAGCAGTGAAGGGTCAGGGGGCCTCTACGAGCAGTACTTC
NA	TRBV7-6	NA	TRBJ2-7	CASSLGTGRYEQYF	TGTGCCAGCAGCTTAGGCACAGGGAGATACGAGCAGTACTTC
NA	TRBV18	NA	TRBJ1-2	CASSPDKTGSYTF	TGTGCCAGCTCACCAGATAAGACAGGCAGCTACACCTTC
few	TRBV7-8	NA	TRBJ1-2	CASSLAVQGGLYGYTF	TGTGCCAGCAGCTTAGCGGTCCAGGGTGGGCTTTATGGCTACACCTTC
few	TRBV19	TRBD1	TRBJ2-1	CASSILTGTASLFF	TGTGCCAGTAGTATCCTAACCGGGACAGCCTCTCTGTTCTTC
NA	TRBV6-1	TRBD2	TRBJ2-7	CASSSGGSYEQYF	TGTGCCAGCAGTAGCGGGGGCTCCTACGAGCAGTACTTC
once	TRBV13	TRBD1	TRBJ2-1	CASSLGRGQGYNEQFF	TGTGCCAGCAGCTTAGGGCGGGGACAGGGGTACAATGAGCAGTTCTTC
NA	TRBV19	NA	TRBJ1-5	CASNPPQANQPQHF	TGTGCCAGTAACCCCCCCCAAGCTAATCAGCCCCAGCATTTT
NA	TRBV27	NA	TRBJ1-1	CASSLSGGMNTEAFF	TGTGCCAGCAGTTTATCGGGAGGGATGAACACTGAAGCTTTCTTT
NA	TRBV6-5	NA	TRBJ2-7	CASSYSAVSWEQYF	TGTGCCAGCAGTTACTCTGCAGTTTCGTGGGAGCAGTACTTC
NA	TRBV6-1	NA	TRBJ2-2	CASSVGRFTGELFF	TGTGCCAGCAGTGTGGGGAGATTCACCGGGGAGCTGTTTTTT
once	TRBV10-1	TRBD2	TRBJ2-5	CASSALAGVGTQYF	TGCGCCAGCAGTGCACTAGCGGGGGTTGGGACCCAGTACTTC
few	TRBV7-9	NA	TRBJ2-3	CASSLDSDTQYF	TGTGCCAGCAGCTTAGATTCAGATACGCAGTATTTT
NA	TRBV9	TRBD2	TRBJ2-3	CASSVNRGGTDTQYF	TGTGCCAGCAGCGTAAATCGGGGGGGCACAGATACGCAGTATTTT
NA	TRBV10-3	NA	TRBJ2-3	CAIKGTSTDTQYF	TGTGCCATCAAGGGGACTAGCACAGATACGCAGTATTTT
NA	TRBV4-3	NA	TRBJ1-4	CASSQDTDLLEKLFF	TGCGCCAGCAGCCAAGATACAGACCTGCTAGAAAAACTGTTTTTT
NA	TRBV6-1	NA	TRBJ1-1	CASSSWGVNTEAFF	TGTGCCAGCAGTTCATGGGGGGTGAACACTGAAGCTTTCTTT
once	TRBV28	NA	TRBJ2-2	CASSFARLSRTGELFF	TGTGCCAGCAGTTTCGCTCGGCTGAGCCGTACCGGGGAGCTGTTTTTT
NA	TRBV29-1	NA	TRBJ1-2	CSVDLQVTYGYTF	TGCAGCGTTGATCTCCAGGTTACCTATGGCTACACCTTC
NA	TRBV10-3	NA	TRBJ2-2	CAIRESAGELFF	TGTGCCATCAGGGAAAGTGCCGGGGAGCTGTTTTTT
NA	TRBV27	NA	TRBJ1-1	CASSLYGDPNTEAFF	TGTGCCAGCAGTTTATACGGGGATCCGAACACTGAAGCTTTCTTT
NA	TRBV7-8	TRBD2	TRBJ2-1	CASSPKSGRTYNEQFF	TGTGCCAGCAGTCCAAAAAGCGGGAGGACCTACAATGAGCAGTTCTTC
NA	TRBV9	NA	TRBJ2-3	CAGSVGGSRGDTQYF	TGTGCCGGCAGCGTAGGGGGGTCTAGAGGAGATACGCAGTATTTT
NA	TRBV7-8	NA	TRBJ2-3	CASSLRHGQNTDTQYF	TGTGCCAGCAGCCTCCGCCACGGACAGAACACAGATACGCAGTATTTT
NA	TRBV27	NA	TRBJ2-2	CASRRDFQNTGELFF	TGTGCCAGCAGACGGGACTTCCAGAACACCGGGGAGCTGTTTTTT
few	TRBV11-3	NA	TRBJ2-1	CASSLDAVLSYNEQFF	TGTGCCAGCAGCTTAGATGCGGTTCTCTCCTACAATGAGCAGTTCTTC
few	TRBV10-3	NA	TRBJ1-2	CAISELERDGYTF	TGTGCCATCAGTGAGTTGGAGAGAGATGGCTACACCTTC
once	TRBV7-9	NA	TRBJ1-4	CASSLMGSTNEKLFF	TGTGCCAGCAGCTTGATGGGGTCAACTAATGAAAAACTGTTTTTT
NA	TRBV11-2	TRBD2	TRBJ2-4	CASSLVVAGFAKNIQYF	TGTGCCAGCAGCTTAGTGGTAGCGGGGTTTGCCAAAAACATTCAGTACTTC
NA	TRBV7-2	NA	TRBJ2-3	CASSLIVGAPTDTQYF	TGTGCCAGCAGCTTGATTGTGGGGGCCCCCACAGATACGCAGTATTTT
few	TRBV6-1	NA	TRBJ1-2	CASSPSRGYGYTF	TGTGCCAGCAGTCCTAGTAGGGGCTATGGCTACACCTTC
NA	TRBV9	NA	TRBJ1-1	CASSPGGPWNTEAFF	TGTGCCAGCAGCCCGGGGGGACCTTGGAACACTGAAGCTTTCTTT
NA	TRBV4-1	TRBD1	TRBJ2-2	CASSINRGAGELFF	TGCGCCAGCAGCATCAACAGGGGGGCCGGGGAGCTGTTTTTT
few	TRBV9	NA	TRBJ2-1	CASSLSGGEYNEQFF	TGTGCCAGCAGCCTCAGTGGGGGAGAATACAATGAGCAGTTCTTC
NA	TRBV5-1	TRBD2	TRBJ2-2	CASSSGLGGTGELFF	TGCGCCAGCAGCTCGGGACTAGGGGGCACCGGGGAGCTGTTTTTT
NA	TRBV19	NA	TRBJ2-7	CASSIAGTSYEQYF	TGTGCCAGTAGTATCGCCGGGACAAGCTACGAGCAGTACTTC
NA	TRBV9	NA	TRBJ2-3	CASSVGSNTQYF	TGTGCCAGCAGCGTTGGGTCCAATACGCAGTATTTT
NA	TRBV2	NA	TRBJ1-5	CASGQSNQPQHF	TGTGCCAGCGGACAGAGCAATCAGCCCCAGCATTTT
few	TRBV9	NA	TRBJ2-3	CASSVLMLPTDTQYF	TGTGCCAGCAGCGTCCTAATGCTCCCCACAGATACGCAGTATTTT
NA	TRBV7-9	TRBD1	TRBJ2-3	CASSLAYRDSLTDTQYF	TGTGCCAGCAGCTTAGCTTACCGGGACAGTCTCACAGATACGCAGTATTTT
NA	TRBV7-2	NA	TRBJ2-7	CASSFVPKGEQYF	TGTGCCAGCAGCTTCGTCCCCAAAGGGGAGCAGTACTTC
NA	TRBV9	TRBD2	TRBJ2-1	CASSESGGVYNEQFF	TGTGCCAGCAGCGAAAGCGGGGGGGTTTACAATGAGCAGTTCTTC
few	TRBV7-8	TRBD1	TRBJ2-7	CASSFGTGAYEQYF	TGTGCCAGCAGCTTCGGGACAGGGGCCTACGAGCAGTACTTC
NA	TRBV29-1	TRBD2	TRBJ2-2	CSVEGLAANTGELFF	TGCAGCGTTGAAGGACTAGCGGCGAACACCGGGGAGCTGTTTTTT
NA	TRBV30	NA	TRBJ1-2	CAWSVGRSGYTF	TGTGCCTGGAGTGTTGGTCGGAGCGGCTACACCTTC